What follows is one T cell receptor (beta chain) and its context. This entry is derived from a study of PD-L1 blockade in urothelial cancer. Study as a whole: Intravenous atezolizumab, 1,200 mg every 3 weeks, was begun by patients around 2014. Blood yielded a median of roughly 140,000 T cells per sample.

The CDR3 spans 12 residues. Germline V lookup: CDR1 MNHNY, CDR2 SVGAGI (reference sequence). The V gene lost 6 bases and the J gene lost 3 bases, with 9 bases spanning the gap. The table came from immunoSEQ multiplex PCR; TCRdb's copy has only in-frame clones and leaves some out. The sample records around 110,000 clones, around 89% being singletons. The sample's time point: peripheral blood 6 weeks after treatment start. Locally advanced or metastatic urothelial carcinoma was diagnosed in the patients. Patients yielded 1 to 8 samples each, pretreatment and on-treatment. The origin of this receptor is a man in his sixties with urothelial cancer. The V call is TRBV6-6, the J call TRBJ2-7; a possible D gene is TRBD1 (5 bases). This sample comprised PBMCs, obtained around atezolizumab (anti-PD-L1) treatment. For the CDR3, the DNA is TGTGCCAGCAGCTCGGACATCTACGAGCAGTACTTC. This sequence encodes CASSSDIYEQYF.